This T cell receptor beta chain was profiled in a study of spatial heterogeneity in lung cancer. Turning to the study itself: For the average unique TCR and UMI combination, more than eight occurrences appeared in raw reads.

The time point denotes: sample taken at primary tumor resection. Unsorted whole RNA of tumor, nontumor lung or frozen PBMC was sequenced. Study-wide findings and caveats: Tumors with more nonsynonymous mutations had more expanded intratumoral alpha and beta TCRs.

A distinct unique molecular identifier was carried by each TCR cDNA molecule. TCRdb ran MiXCR on the 5' RACE reads and lists one entry per CDR3 protein. The sample carries roughly 3,300 distinct CDR3 sequences, 4.5% to 6.5% recorded once. The CDR3 runs 14 residues. CDR1 SGHTA and CDR2 FQGNSA come from the germline V gene. V lost 5 bases, J lost 4 bases, and 6 bases stayed unmatched. This clonotype was seen only a few times. Its antigen is not known. A read error is likely, as this CDR3 ends without the conserved phenylalanine or tryptophan. The input for sequencing was lung tumor tissue, taken at surgery. The chain has TRBV7-2 and TRBJ2-7; 9 nucleotides line up with TRBD1. The origin of this receptor is a female donor with early-stage non-small cell lung cancer. CDR3 DNA sequence: TGTGCCAGCAGCCCCACAGGGGGCCCGTACGAGCAGTACGCC. It is translated as CASSPTGGPYEQYA.